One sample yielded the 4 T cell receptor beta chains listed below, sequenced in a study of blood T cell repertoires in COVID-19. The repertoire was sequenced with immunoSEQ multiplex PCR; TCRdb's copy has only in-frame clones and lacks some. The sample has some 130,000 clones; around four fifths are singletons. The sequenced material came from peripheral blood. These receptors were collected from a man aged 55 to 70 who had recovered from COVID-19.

CDR3 bases: TGTGCCAGTAGTATGTACGGGAGGGCTTCCTACAATGAGCAGTTCTTC. It specifies CASSMYGRASYNEQFF. The chain carries TRBV19 and TRBJ2-1; TRBD2 matches 8 bases. The CDR3 is 16 residues long. CDR1 LNHDA and CDR2 SQIVND come from the germline V gene (reference sequence). J gave up 1 base and V 3 bases, and 5 bases lay outside the gene matches.

The CDR3: CASSAQGWNTEAFF. DNA for the CDR3: TGTGCCAGCAGCGCACAGGGCTGGAACACTGAAGCTTTCTTT. The V and J genes are TRBV9 and TRBJ1-1; D perhaps matches TRBD1 (6 bases). The CDR3 extends over 14 amino acids. V shed 3 bases and J shed 1 base, with 10 bases lying between them. Per the germline V gene, CDR1 is SGDLS and CDR2 is YYNGEE.

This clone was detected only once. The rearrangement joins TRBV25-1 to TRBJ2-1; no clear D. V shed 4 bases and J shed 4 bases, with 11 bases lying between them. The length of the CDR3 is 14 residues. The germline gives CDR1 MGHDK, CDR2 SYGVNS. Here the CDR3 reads CASSVGAQYNEQFF. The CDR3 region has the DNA TGTGCCAGCAGTGTTGGAGCGCAATACAATGAGCAGTTCTTC. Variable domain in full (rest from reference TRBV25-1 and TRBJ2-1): EADIYQTPRYLVIGTGKKITLECSQTMGHDKMYWYQQDPGMELHLIHYSYGVNSTEKGDLSSESTVSRIRTEHFPLTLESARPSHTSQYLCASSVGAQYNEQFFGPGTRLTVL.

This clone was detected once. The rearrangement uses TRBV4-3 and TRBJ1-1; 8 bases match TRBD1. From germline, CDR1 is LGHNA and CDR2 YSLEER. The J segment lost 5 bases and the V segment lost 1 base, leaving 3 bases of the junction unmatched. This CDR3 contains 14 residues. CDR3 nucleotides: TGCGCCAGCAGCCAAGGGGACAGGAAAACTGAAGCTTTCTTT. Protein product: CASSQGDRKTEAFF.